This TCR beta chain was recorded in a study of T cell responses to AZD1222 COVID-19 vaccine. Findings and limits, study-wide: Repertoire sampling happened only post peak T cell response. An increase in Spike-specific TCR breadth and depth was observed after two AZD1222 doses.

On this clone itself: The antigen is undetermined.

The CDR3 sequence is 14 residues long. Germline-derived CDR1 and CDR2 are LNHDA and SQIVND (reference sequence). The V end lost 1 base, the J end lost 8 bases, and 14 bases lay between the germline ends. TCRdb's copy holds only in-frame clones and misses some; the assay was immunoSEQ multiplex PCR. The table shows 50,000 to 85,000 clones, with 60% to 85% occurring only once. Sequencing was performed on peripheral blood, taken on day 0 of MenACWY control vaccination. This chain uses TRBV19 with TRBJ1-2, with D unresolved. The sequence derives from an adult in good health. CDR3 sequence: CASSIGNSPGGYTF. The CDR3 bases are TGTGCCAGTAGTATAGGTAACAGCCCGGGGGGCTACACCTTC.